This T cell receptor (beta chain) came from a study of CD8 T cells in ankylosing spondylitis. Study-level results: For ankylosing spondylitis blood, a TCR beta motif of fewer than 10 highly homologous variants appeared characteristic.

About this clonotype itself: The target antigen is unknown.

TCRdb analysed the 5' RACE reads with MiXCR anew, one entry per CDR3 protein. Among a few hundred thousand distinct CDR3 sequences listed, around 22% were seen once. Germline V lookup: CDR1 ENHRY, CDR2 SYGVKD. V was clipped by 8 bases and J by 4 bases; unmatched bases: 4. The CDR3 has 13 residues. Sequencing was carried out using blood, either unsorted or a sorted T cell fraction (not recorded which). V is TRBV10-3 and J is TRBJ2-3; TRBD1 aligns across 9 bases. The sequence was collected from a male donor with ankylosing spondylitis. The CDR3 protein is CAIDRGIADTQYF. Written as DNA, the CDR3 is TGTGCCATCGACAGGGGGATTGCAGATACGCAGTATTTT.